Below are 26 T cell receptor beta chains sequenced from a single sample in a study of blood T cell repertoires in COVID-19. Only in-frame clones appear in the TCRdb table, and some are missing; sequencing was by immunoSEQ multiplex PCR. The sample lists a few hundred thousand clones, under 85% seen once, with less than 6% in the top ten. The source material was PBMCs or T cells enriched from blood (not recorded which). The receptors stem from a woman aged 45-60 years who had recovered from COVID-19.

V is TRBV11-3 and J is TRBJ2-5, with D tentatively TRBD2 (5 bases). Trimming took off 5 bases at V and 0 bases at J, with 7 bases between the two ends. Per germline, CDR1 SGHNT and CDR2 YENEEA. This CDR3 has 13 residues. As DNA, the CDR3 is TGTGCCAGCAGCCGAGGGTACCAAGAGACCCAGTACTTC. Its translation is CASSRGYQETQYF.

The CDR3 DNA sequence: TGCGCCAGCAGCTCCCGGACTAGCGGGAGGGAACAAGAGACCCAGTACTTC. Protein: CASSSRTSGREQETQYF. This rearrangement joins TRBV5-1 to TRBJ2-5, with 15 bases matching TRBD2. Germline V gene sequence: CDR1 SGHRS, CDR2 YFSETQ. J gave up 2 bases and V 3 bases, and 5 bases lay outside the gene matches. There are 17 residues in the CDR3.

In DNA, the CDR3 is TGCGCCAGCAGCCAAAGCGGGCTAGCGGGAGACGCAGATACGCAGTATTTT. Its protein product is CASSQSGLAGDADTQYF. The chain employs TRBV5-1 and TRBJ2-3; 10 nucleotides agree with TRBD2. Germline CDR1 reads SGHRS; CDR2 reads YFSETQ. The CDR3 has 17 amino acids. V dropped 4 bases and J dropped 4; count of bases not matched to a gene: 12.

The genes are TRBV7-2 and TRBJ1-1; D call uncertain. Between the trimmed V and J ends, which lost 5 bases and 3 bases, there was a span of 19 bases. Germline-derived CDR1 and CDR2 are SGHTA and FQGNSA. This CDR3 comprises 16 residues. Written as DNA, the CDR3 is TGTGCCAGCAGCCCCATGGGAGCTAGTATATACACTGAAGCTTTCTTT. Translating gives CASSPMGASIYTEAFF.

The chain carries TRBV5-6 and TRBJ1-6; 9 bases map to TRBD1. Germline V gives CDR1 SGHDT, CDR2 YYEEEE. The CDR3 loop spans 14 amino acids. Trimming took 1 base from V and 14 from J; bases not matched to a gene: 7. CDR3 in DNA: TGTGCCAGCAGCTTGTCGGGACAGGGTTCGGCCCTCCACTTT. It specifies CASSLSGQGSALHF.

This sequence joins TRBV19 and TRBJ1-5, with a possible D match to TRBD1 (6 bases). CDR1 and CDR2 from the germline V gene are LNHDA and SQIVND (reference sequence). V lost 9 bases and J lost 5, with 20 bases in between. The CDR3 length is 15 residues. In DNA form, the CDR3 reads TGTGCCAGCGCCCGACAGGTTGAAGGCCATCAGCCCCAGCATTTT. It yields the protein CASARQVEGHQPQHF.

The rearrangement links TRBV20-1 to TRBJ1-2; D not resolved. The V gene lost 4 bases and the J gene lost 6 bases, with 6 bases spanning the gap. CDR3 size: 10 residues. Looked up from germline, CDR1 is DFQATT and CDR2 is SNEGSKA (reference sequence). The CDR3 loop reads CSAKENGYTF. For the CDR3, the DNA is TGCAGTGCTAAGGAGAATGGCTACACCTTC.

This chain connects TRBV5-4 to TRBJ2-2, with 7 bases matching TRBD1. The CDR3 covers 15 residues. The V gene's germline CDR1 is SGHNT and CDR2 YYREEE (reference sequence). V dropped 4 bases and J dropped 4; count of bases not matched to a gene: 7. The CDR3 protein is CASSLKQGTTGELFF. DNA for the CDR3: TGTGCCAGCAGCCTAAAACAGGGGACCACCGGGGAGCTGTTTTTT.

The chain is built from TRBV18 and TRBJ1-1, with TRBD1 identical over 9 bases. Unmatched junction bases numbered 3, after V lost 6 bases and J lost 1 base. The CDR3 sequence is 14 residues long. Germline V CDR1 and CDR2: KGHSH, LQKENI. The CDR3 loop is CASSAGQGNTEAFF. The CDR3 coding sequence is TGTGCCAGCTCGGCGGGACAGGGGAACACTGAAGCTTTCTTT.

The rearrangement joins TRBV9 to TRBJ2-7, with TRBD1 identical over 11 bases. Germline CDR1 is SGDLS and CDR2 is YYNGEE. The CDR3 is made up of 13 amino acids. The V segment lost 4 bases and the J segment 6 bases; nucleotides outside the gene matches: 3. CDR3 nucleotides: TGTGCCAGCAGCCGGGGACAGGGGGGCGAGCAGTACTTC. This translates into CASSRGQGGEQYF.

This chain links TRBV18 with TRBJ2-6; no firm D call. The CDR3 consists of 17 residues. The germline V gene has CDR1 KGHSH and CDR2 LQKENI. Between the trimmed V and J ends, which lost 3 bases and 0 bases, there was a span of 12 bases. The DNA of the CDR3 is TGTGCCAGCTCACCGAGCCCGCCGAGCTCTGGGGCCAACGTCCTGACTTTC. It codes for CASSPSPPSSGANVLTF.

The J gene is TRBJ1-1, the V gene TRBV20-1, with 7 bases matching TRBD1. This CDR3 spans 15 amino acids. Trimming cost V 3 bases and J 5 bases; bases outside gene matches: 12. Germline V CDR1 and CDR2: DFQATT, SNEGSKA (reference sequence). The CDR3, as DNA: TGCAGTGCTAGTGCCCTCCGGCAGGGGGGAACTGAAGCTTTCTTT. It specifies CSASALRQGGTEAFF.

CDR3 in amino acids: CASSAIRASGNTIYF. The CDR3 region has the DNA TGTGCCAGCTCAGCCATCAGGGCGTCTGGAAACACCATATATTTT. The V and J genes are TRBV18 and TRBJ1-3, with D perhaps TRBD1 (5 bases). Germline values: CDR1 KGHSH, CDR2 LQKENI. The CDR3 is made up of 15 amino acids. The V and J ends lost 5 bases and 1 base respectively, with 12 bases between them.

This clone was observed once. V gene TRBV23-1 combines with J gene TRBJ2-1; D remains ambiguous. TRBV23-1 is known as an ORF, though its function is uncertain. This CDR3 has 16 residues. V gave up 3 bases and J gave up 3 bases, with 15 bases separating them. CDR3 nucleotides: TGCGCCAGCAGTCATACAGCCGCTCCCCGCTACAATGAGCAGTTCTTC. As protein: CASSHTAAPRYNEQFF.

The chain is built from TRBV18 and TRBJ2-5, with D maybe TRBD2 (7 bases). V lost 3 bases, J lost 5 bases, and 19 bases lay in between. Germline values: CDR1 KGHSH, CDR2 LQKENI. The CDR3 sequence is 16 residues long. For the CDR3, the DNA is TGTGCCAGCTCACCCAAGGGGGGGCGACCTGCGGAGACCCAGTACTTC. It specifies CASSPKGGRPAETQYF.

CDR3 sequence reads: CASSPDRGWDGYTF. CDR3 bases: TGTGCCAGCAGCCCGGACAGGGGGTGGGATGGCTACACCTTC. The V call is TRBV27, the J call TRBJ1-2; TRBD1 matches at 10 bases. CDR1 is MNHEY, CDR2 SMNVEV, per germline (reference sequence). The V gene end was trimmed by 6 bases and the J gene end by 6 bases; junction bases not matched to a gene: 7. CDR3 length: 14 residues.

The chain has TRBV18 and TRBJ1-4; the match to TRBD1 covers 9 bases. Germline loops: CDR1 KGHSH, CDR2 LQKENI. V shed 2 bases and J 13 bases; nucleotides not matched to a gene: 11. This CDR3 region has 15 residues. CDR3 sequence (DNA): TGTGCCAGCTCACCAAATCGACAGGGGGTAGACTTACTGTTTTTT. This encodes CASSPNRQGVDLLFF.

The CDR3 loop is CASSEQLAGETQYF. The CDR3 nucleotides are TGTGCCAGCAGCGAACAGCTAGCGGGAGAGACCCAGTACTTC. The gene calls are TRBV7-2 and TRBJ2-5, with 8 bases fitting TRBD2. This CDR3 is built from 14 residues. The trim removed 5 bases at V and 4 bases at J, leaving 6 bases unmatched. Germline values: CDR1 SGHTA, CDR2 FQGNSA. The whole variable domain, remainder taken from reference TRBV7-2 and TRBJ2-5, is GAGVSQSPSNKVTEKGKDVELRCDPISGHTALYWYRQSLGQGLEFLIYFQGNSAPDKSGLPSDRFSAERTGGSVSTLTIQRTQQEDSAVYLCASSEQLAGETQYFGPGTRLLVL.

The J gene is TRBJ1-5, the V gene TRBV19; D is ambiguous. This CDR3 contains 15 residues. Per the germline V gene, CDR1 is LNHDA and CDR2 is SQIVND (reference sequence). Deletions cut 0 bases from V and 0 bases from J, with 6 bases between. In DNA form, the CDR3 reads TGTGCCAGTAGTATAGAAGCGTATAGCAATCAGCCCCAGCATTTT. The encoded protein is CASSIEAYSNQPQHF.

The rearrangement uses TRBV19 and TRBJ2-1; perhaps TRBD2 as D (7 bases). CDR1 is LNHDA and CDR2 is SQIVND in the germline V gene (reference sequence). This CDR3 spans 15 amino acids. V shed 4 bases and J shed 0 bases, with 10 bases lying between them. CDR3 amino acids: CASSKGGSSYNEQFF. The CDR3 DNA follows: TGTGCCAGTAGTAAGGGGGGGAGCTCCTACAATGAGCAGTTCTTC.

The chain uses TRBV7-2 and TRBJ2-7; unclear D gene. This CDR3 contains 14 residues. V gave up 5 bases and J gave up 3 bases, with 14 bases separating them. From germline, CDR1 is SGHTA and CDR2 FQGNSA. The CDR3 region has the DNA TGTGCCAGCAGCCCCACGGCAGGCATCTACGAGCAGTACTTC. It translates to CASSPTAGIYEQYF.

The chain has TRBV6-2 or TRBV6-3 and TRBJ2-2; TRBD2 matches at 9 bases. This CDR3 comprises 16 residues. Germline V gene lookup returns CDR1 MNHEY and CDR2 SVGEGT. After removal of 6 bases from V and 0 bases from J, the junction contained 5 bases not matched to a gene. The CDR3 protein is CASSVAGATNTGELFF. CDR3 nucleotide sequence: TGTGCCAGCAGCGTAGCGGGGGCAACGAACACCGGGGAGCTGTTTTTT.

The chain has TRBV7-2 and TRBJ1-5, with a possible D match to TRBD1 (5 bases). This CDR3 spans 15 amino acids. Germline lookup yields CDR1 SGHTA and CDR2 FQGNSA. Trimming cost V 2 bases and J 2 bases, with 10 bases left between them. The CDR3 nucleotides are TGTGCCAGCAGCTTACGCCAGGGCGGCAATCAGCCCCAGCATTTT. It specifies CASSLRQGGNQPQHF.

Of note for this clone: At the DNA level, this CDR3 is encoded by other sequences in the same sample as well. The chain employs TRBV30 and TRBJ2-7; no reliable D call. The CDR3 spans 13 residues. Germline assignment: CDR1 GTSNPN and CDR2 SVGIG (reference sequence). V was trimmed by 3 bases and J by 0 bases, leaving 9 bases between them. CDR3 bases: TGTGCCTGGAGCGTTGGTAGCTCCTACGAGCAGTACTTC. Amino acid sequence: CAWSVGSSYEQYF.

In DNA form, the CDR3 reads TGTGCCAGTACCTCCTTCCACACTGAAGCTTTCTTT. The encoded protein is CASTSFHTEAFF. The chain combines TRBV19 with TRBJ1-1, with D uncertain. The CDR3 loop spans 12 amino acids. The germline gives CDR1 LNHDA, CDR2 SQIVND (reference sequence). Trimming removed 7 bases from V and 3 bases from J, with 9 bases in between.

The chain carries TRBV7-9 and TRBJ1-1, with TRBD1 matching 8 bases. The junction had 4 bases not matched to a gene; V was cut back by 5 bases and J by 5 bases. Germline CDR1 SEHNR, CDR2 FQNEAQ (reference sequence). CDR3 length: 13 amino acids. The CDR3 DNA follows: TGTGCCAGCAGCCGACAGGGGTATACTGAAGCTTTCTTT. This encodes CASSRQGYTEAFF.